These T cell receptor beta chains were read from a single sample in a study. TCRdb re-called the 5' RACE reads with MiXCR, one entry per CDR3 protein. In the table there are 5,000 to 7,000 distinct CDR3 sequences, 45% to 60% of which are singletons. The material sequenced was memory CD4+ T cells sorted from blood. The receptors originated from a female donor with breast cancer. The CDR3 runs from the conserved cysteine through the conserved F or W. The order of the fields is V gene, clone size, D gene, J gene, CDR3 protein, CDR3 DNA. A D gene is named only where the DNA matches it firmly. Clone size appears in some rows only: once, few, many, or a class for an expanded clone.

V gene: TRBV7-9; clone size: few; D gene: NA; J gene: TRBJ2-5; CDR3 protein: CASSLKILAGETQYF; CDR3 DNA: TGTGCCAGCAGCTTAAAAATCCTCGCGGGAGAGACCCAGTACTTC
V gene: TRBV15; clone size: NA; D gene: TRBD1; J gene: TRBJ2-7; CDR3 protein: CATSRRTGGVDEQYF; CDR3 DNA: TGTGCCACCAGCAGGAGGACAGGGGGGGTCGACGAGCAGTACTTC
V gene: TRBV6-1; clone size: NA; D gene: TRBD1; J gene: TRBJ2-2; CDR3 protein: CASSEQGQGARTGELFF; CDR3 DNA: TGCGCCAGCAGTGAGCAGGGACAGGGGGCGCGGACCGGGGAGCTGTTTTTT
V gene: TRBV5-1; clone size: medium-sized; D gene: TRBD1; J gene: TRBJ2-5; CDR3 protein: CASSLGTGQGVSGTQYF; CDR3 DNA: TGCGCCAGCAGCTTGGGAACGGGACAGGGGGTCTCAGGGACCCAGTACTTC
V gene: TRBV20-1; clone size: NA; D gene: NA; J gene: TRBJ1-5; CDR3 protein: CSARDGRRGGQPQHF; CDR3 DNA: TGCAGTGCTAGAGATGGCCGGCGGGGCGGTCAGCCCCAGCATTTT
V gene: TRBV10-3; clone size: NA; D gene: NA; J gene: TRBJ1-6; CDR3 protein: CAIRLDGSGSPLHF; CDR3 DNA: TGTGCCATCAGGCTGGACGGTTCCGGTTCACCCCTCCACTTT
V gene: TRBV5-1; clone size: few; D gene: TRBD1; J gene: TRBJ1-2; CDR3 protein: CASSTRDSYGYTF; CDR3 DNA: TGCGCCAGCAGCACACGGGACAGCTATGGCTACACCTTC
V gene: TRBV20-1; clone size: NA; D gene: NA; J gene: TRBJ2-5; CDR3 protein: CSAWGFGGPRGQETQYF; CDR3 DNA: TGCAGTGCTTGGGGATTTGGCGGGCCAAGAGGCCAAGAGACCCAGTACTTC
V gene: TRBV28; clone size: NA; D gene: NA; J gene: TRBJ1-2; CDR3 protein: CASSNKGRLYGYTF; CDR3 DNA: TGTGCCAGCAGTAATAAGGGACGTCTATATGGCTACACCTTC
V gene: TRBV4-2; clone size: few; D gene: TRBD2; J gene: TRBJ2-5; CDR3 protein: CASSQEGLAEETQYF; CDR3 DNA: TGTGCCAGCAGCCAAGAAGGACTAGCGGAAGAGACCCAGTACTTC
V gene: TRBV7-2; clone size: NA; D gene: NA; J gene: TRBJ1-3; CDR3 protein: CASSFMTAPSGNTIYF; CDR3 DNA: TGTGCCAGCAGCTTCATGACGGCACCCTCTGGAAACACCATATATTTT
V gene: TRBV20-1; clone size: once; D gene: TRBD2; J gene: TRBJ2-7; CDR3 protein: CSAPRSGSSYEQYF; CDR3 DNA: TGCAGTGCTCCTCGGAGCGGGAGTTCCTACGAGCAGTACTTC
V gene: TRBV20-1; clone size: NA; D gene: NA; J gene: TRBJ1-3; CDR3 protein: CSASIRQSGDTIYF; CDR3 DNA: TGCAGTGCTAGTATTCGGCAGAGTGGGGACACCATATATTTT
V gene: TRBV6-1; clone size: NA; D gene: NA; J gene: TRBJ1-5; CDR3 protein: CASSEMQNTDTQHF; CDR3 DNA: TGTGCCAGCAGTGAAATGCAAAACACAGATACGCAGCATTTT
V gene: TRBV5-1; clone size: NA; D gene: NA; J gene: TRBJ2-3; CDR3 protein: CASSLWGRDTQYF; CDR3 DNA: TGCGCCAGCAGCTTGTGGGGGCGAGATACGCAGTATTTT
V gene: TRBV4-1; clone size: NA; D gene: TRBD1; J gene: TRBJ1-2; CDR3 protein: CASSLLGQGDYGYTF; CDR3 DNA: TGCGCCAGCAGCCTCCTGGGACAGGGTGACTATGGCTACACCTTC
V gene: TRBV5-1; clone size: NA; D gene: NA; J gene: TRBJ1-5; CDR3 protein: CASSLSPGERPQHF; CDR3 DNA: TGCGCCAGCAGCTTGAGCCCTGGCGAGCGGCCCCAGCATTTT
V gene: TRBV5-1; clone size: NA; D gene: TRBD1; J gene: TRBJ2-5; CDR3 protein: CASSYGQGGRETQYF; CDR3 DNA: TGCGCCAGCAGCTACGGACAGGGAGGAAGGGAGACCCAGTACTTC
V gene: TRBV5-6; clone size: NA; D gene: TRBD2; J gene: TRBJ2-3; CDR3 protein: CASKAGGITGTQYF; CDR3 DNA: TGTGCCAGCAAAGCGGGGGGTATCACAGGTACGCAGTATTTT
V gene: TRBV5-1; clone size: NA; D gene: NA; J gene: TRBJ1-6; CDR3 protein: CASSLTASSYNSPLHF; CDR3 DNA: TGCGCCAGCAGCTTGACGGCCAGCTCCTATAATTCACCCCTCCACTTT
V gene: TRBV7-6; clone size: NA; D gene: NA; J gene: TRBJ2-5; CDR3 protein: CASSKQGWETQYF; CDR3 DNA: TGTGCCAGCAGCAAACAGGGTTGGGAGACCCAGTACTTC
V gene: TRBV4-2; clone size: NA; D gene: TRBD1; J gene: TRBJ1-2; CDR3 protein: CASSLGQGADYGYTF; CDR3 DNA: TGTGCCAGCAGCCTAGGACAGGGGGCGGACTATGGCTACACCTTC
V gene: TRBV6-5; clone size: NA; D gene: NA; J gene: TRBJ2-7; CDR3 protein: CASSYKGGGYEQYF; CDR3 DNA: TGTGCCAGCAGTTATAAGGGAGGCGGTTACGAGCAGTACTTC
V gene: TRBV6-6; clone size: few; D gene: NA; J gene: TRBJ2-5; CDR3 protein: CASSYPAGARAQETQYF; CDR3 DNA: TGTGCCAGCAGTTACCCCGCGGGGGCGAGGGCACAAGAGACCCAGTACTTC
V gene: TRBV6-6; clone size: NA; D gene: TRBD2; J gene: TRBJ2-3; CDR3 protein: CASSYWSSSGRPDTQYF; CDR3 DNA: TGTGCCAGCAGTTACTGGTCCTCTAGCGGCCGTCCAGATACGCAGTATTTT
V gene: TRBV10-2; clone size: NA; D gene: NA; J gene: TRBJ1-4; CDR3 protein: CASRGYAGEKLFF; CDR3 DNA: TGCGCCAGCAGGGGTTACGCAGGGGAAAAACTGTTTTTT
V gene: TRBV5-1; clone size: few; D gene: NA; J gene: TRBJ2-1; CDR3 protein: CASSLNAGLGGNEQFF; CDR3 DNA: TGCGCCAGCAGCTTGAATGCCGGGCTCGGGGGAAATGAGCAGTTCTTC
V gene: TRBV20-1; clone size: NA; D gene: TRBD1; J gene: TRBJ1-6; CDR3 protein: CSASTGQGGNSPLHF; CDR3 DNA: TGCAGTGCTAGTACTGGACAGGGGGGTAATTCACCCCTCCACTTT
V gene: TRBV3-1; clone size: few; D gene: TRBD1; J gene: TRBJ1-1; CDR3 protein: CASVNRQGEAFF; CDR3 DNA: TGTGCCAGCGTTAACCGACAGGGAGAAGCTTTCTTT
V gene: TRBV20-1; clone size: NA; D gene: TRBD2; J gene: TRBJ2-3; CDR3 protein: CSASSRTSFSQYF; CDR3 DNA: TGCAGTGCTAGTTCCCGGACTAGTTTCTCGCAGTATTTT
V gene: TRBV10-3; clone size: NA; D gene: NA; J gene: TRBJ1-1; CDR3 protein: CAITQQGNTEAFF; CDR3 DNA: TGTGCCATCACCCAACAGGGGAACACTGAAGCTTTCTTT
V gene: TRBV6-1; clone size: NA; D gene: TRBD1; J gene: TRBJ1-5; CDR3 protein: CASSTTGGVQPQHF; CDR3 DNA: TGTGCCAGCAGTACTACAGGGGGCGTTCAGCCCCAGCATTTT